The table lists the clone carrying this TCR beta chain with a few counts. Original methodology: Counts of nucleated cells, estimated from reference gene primer amplification, were obtained. Generated by immunoSEQ multiplex PCR, the TCRdb table keeps only in-frame clones and is missing some. The D gene and trimming were derived from the DNA, and the V and J assignments and clone size from that table. This sample yields some 120,000 clones, of which around 89% are seen a single time; 1.5% belongs to the top ten. The data were taken from a study of blood T cell repertoires in COVID-19. Study information: COVID-19 samples collected from the United States, Italy and Spain covered acute and convalescent phases. In each case, the material was cDNA or gDNA derived from T cells, B-cell-depleted T cells, or PBMCs.

Germline V gene lookup returns CDR1 SGDLS and CDR2 YYNGEE. V was trimmed by 4 bases and J by 2 bases, leaving 13 bases between them. This CDR3 is built from 14 residues. The sample consisted of peripheral blood. V gene TRBV9 combines with J gene TRBJ2-7; tentative D call: TRBD2 (6 bases). The TCR was taken from a human donor in a cohort sampled during active COVID-19. CDR3 sequence (DNA): TGTGCCAGCAGCCCCGGGAGTGGGGCCTACGAGCAGTACTTC. This gives the protein CASSPGSGAYEQYF.